The source of this TCR beta chain is a study of T cell repertoires in cytomegalovirus infection. Findings and caveats of the study: CMV-specific TCR beta clonotypes restricted by HLA-C were the ones dominating the ex vivo response.

In germline, CDR1 is SGHAT, CDR2 FQNNGV. The CDR3 is 14 amino acids. The V end lost 5 bases, the J end lost 5 bases, and 16 bases lay between the germline ends. A remark on this clonotype: Its antigen is undetermined.

TCRdb re-called the reads with MiXCR, one entry per CDR3 protein. The table has more than 200,000 distinct CDR3 sequences, 9.1% seen once. The rearrangement joins TRBV11-2 to TRBJ2-7, with a tentative D call TRBD1 (6 bases). The sample was PBMCs. This clonotype was sampled from a human donor in good health (CMV status not recorded). Some clones in this sample may be carry-over from other donors' samples. The CDR3 reads CASSVRDKLHEQYF. The CDR3 coding sequence is TGTGCCAGCAGCGTCCGGGACAAGTTACACGAGCAGTACTTC.